This TCR beta chain was sequenced in a study of cytomegalovirus exposure and HLA in healthy donors. V gave up 7 bases and J gave up 8 bases, with 17 bases separating them. The CDR3 extends over 14 amino acids. Germline lookup yields CDR1 MDHEN and CDR2 SYDVKM. Both 60 Vbeta primers and 13 Jbeta primers went into the PCR. Sequencing was performed with immunoSEQ multiplex PCR; in TCRdb, only in-frame clones are kept and a portion is missing. The profile shows around 91,000 clones, roughly 73% of them singletons. Healthy people donating bone marrow made up the donors. Nominal health characterized the donors when sampled, though unrecorded immune exposures were likely.

The clonotype comes from a male donor in good health and CMV-seropositive. Sequencing was done on a sample of PBMCs. The chain recombines TRBV28 with TRBJ1-4; D is uncertain. CDR3 residues: CASNLVGSREKLFF. The CDR3 region has the DNA TGTGCCAGCAACCTCGTGGGCTCGAGAGAAAAACTGTTTTTT.